This T cell receptor beta chain stems from a study of blood T cells in healthy people across ages. Using a J-beta primer mix together with a sample-barcoded 5' primer, a second PCR was run for about 7 to 12 cycles. Each cDNA molecule carried a tag from a template-switch adaptor that contained 12 random nucleotides. TCRdb reprocessed the 5' RACE reads via MiXCR and lists one record per CDR3 protein. Of about 630,000 distinct CDR3 sequences listed, 20% to 25% are singletons. This clonotype turned up a few times. The CDR3 is made up of 17 amino acids. V was clipped by 4 bases and J by 1 base; unmatched bases: 10. Germline CDR1 reads DFQATT; CDR2 reads SNEGSKA (reference sequence).

Input material: blood. The clonotype was recovered from a man between 65 and 85 years old in good health. The rearrangement joins TRBV20-1 to TRBJ2-4; TRBD1 matches at 10 bases. The CDR3 nucleotides read TGCAGTGCTACCACCCCGGGACAGGGGATGGCCAAAAACATTCAGTACTTC. Its translation: CSATTPGQGMAKNIQYF.